One sample yielded the 20 T cell receptor beta chains listed below, sequenced in a study of blood T cell repertoires in COVID-19. The data were produced by immunoSEQ multiplex PCR, yet TCRdb's version contains in-frame clones alone and is incomplete. Among about 260,000 clones listed, 85% to 90% were seen once. The specimen was peripheral blood. These receptors were taken from a man aged 18 to 30 with active or convalescent COVID-19.

In DNA, the CDR3 is TGTGCCAGCAGCGGACAGTATAGCAATCAGCCCCAGCATTTT. Residues: CASSGQYSNQPQHF. The V and J genes are TRBV9 and TRBJ1-5; D possibly corresponds to TRBD1 (5 bases). The CDR3 totals 14 residues. The V and J ends lost 3 bases and 0 bases respectively, with 7 bases between them. The V gene's germline CDR1 is SGDLS and CDR2 YYNGEE.

Remarks on this clone: Other DNA sequences in the sample encode the same CDR3. Written as DNA, the CDR3 is TGTGCCAGCAGCCAAGCTGCAACTAATGAAAAACTGTTTTTT. This translates into CASSQAATNEKLFF. The V and J genes are TRBV3-1 (or the pseudogene TRBV3-2) and TRBJ1-4; D is unclear. CDR1 and CDR2 (germline): LGHDT, YNNKEL (reference sequence). This CDR3 has 14 amino acids. V gave up 1 base and J gave up 0 bases, with 3 bases separating them.

The chain is built from TRBV25-1 and TRBJ1-1; D possibly corresponds to TRBD1 (5 bases). The CDR3 runs to 13 residues. With 4 bases removed from V and 5 bases from J, the gap between germline ends came to 11 bases. CDR1 MGHDK and CDR2 SYGVNS come from the germline V gene. The CDR3 is CASSVAQGTEAFF. The DNA for the CDR3 is TGTGCCAGCAGTGTGGCTCAGGGAACTGAAGCTTTCTTT.

The chain combines TRBV3-1 (or the pseudogene TRBV3-2) with TRBJ1-2; the D gene is possibly TRBD1 (5 bases). Germline V gene data show CDR1 as LGHDT and CDR2 as YNNKEL (reference sequence). The ends were cut back, 1 base at V and 0 bases at J, with 6 bases in the middle. The CDR3 has 14 residues. CDR3 sequence reads: CASSQGQPNYGYTF. CDR3 coding DNA: TGTGCCAGCAGCCAAGGACAGCCTAACTATGGCTACACCTTC.

This sequence joins TRBV6-1 and TRBJ1-1; D gene uncertain. The germline gives CDR1 MNHNS, CDR2 SASEGT. The CDR3 runs 14 residues. The germline V and J ends were trimmed by 1 base and 5 bases, with 11 bases remaining between them. The CDR3 bases are TGTGCCAGCAGTGAAGTGGCCCCAGCGACTGAAGCTTTCTTT. Encoded protein: CASSEVAPATEAFF.

This chain links TRBV10-1 with TRBJ1-5; a possible D gene is TRBD1 (5 bases). Germline CDR1 reads WNHNN; CDR2 reads SYGVQD (reference sequence). There are 13 residues in the CDR3. V was cut by 8 bases and J by 5 bases, with 13 bases left in between. CDR3: CASGVGADQPQHF. The CDR3 bases are TGCGCCAGCGGAGTAGGGGCGGATCAGCCCCAGCATTTT.

Notes on this clone: Other DNA sequences within the sample encode an identical CDR3. The V gene is TRBV9, the J gene TRBJ2-2, with D maybe TRBD2 (5 bases). With 1 base removed from V and 5 bases from J, the gap between germline ends came to 6 bases. This CDR3 spans 13 amino acids. CDR1 and CDR2 (germline): SGDLS, YYNGEE. CDR3 bases: TGTGCCAGCAGCGTAAGAGGGACCGGGGAGCTGTTTTTT. This codes for CASSVRGTGELFF.

The chain links TRBV19 to TRBJ1-1; D is possibly TRBD1 (5 bases). CDR1 LNHDA and CDR2 SQIVND come from the germline V gene (reference sequence). The CDR3 contains 18 residues. V lost 5 bases to trimming and J lost 1 base, with 23 bases between them. Written as DNA, the CDR3 is TGTGCCAGTAGTTTGGGGGGAAATGGGGTGTGGGAGAACACTGAAGCTTTCTTT. It is translated as CASSLGGNGVWENTEAFF.

The V call is TRBV2, the J call TRBJ2-2; 12 bases agree with TRBD2. Trimming took 6 bases from V and 1 from J; bases not matched to a gene: 0. There are 15 residues in the CDR3. Germline V gene lookup returns CDR1 SNHLY and CDR2 FYNNEI. DNA for the CDR3: TGTGCCAGCAGGGGACTAGCGGGGAACACCGGGGAGCTGTTTTTT. This encodes CASRGLAGNTGELFF.

The V and J genes are TRBV5-1 and TRBJ2-7; a possible D gene is TRBD1 (6 bases). The CDR3 runs 12 residues. The germline CDR1 and CDR2 sequences are SGHRS and YFSETQ. The V end lost 4 bases, the J end lost 3 bases, and 8 bases lay between the germline ends. In DNA, the CDR3 is TGCGCCAGCAGCGAGGGGGTCTACGAGCAGTACTTC. It is translated as CASSEGVYEQYF.

The chain links TRBV5-6 to TRBJ2-1, with 8 bases identical to TRBD2. V shed 3 bases and J 10 bases; nucleotides not matched to a gene: 9. Germline values: CDR1 SGHDT, CDR2 YYEEEE. The CDR3 is made up of 14 amino acids. In nucleotides, the CDR3 is TGTGCCAGCAGCTGGCAGGGCGGGAGGTCAGAGCAGTTCTTC. Amino acid sequence: CASSWQGGRSEQFF.

V gene TRBV5-6 combines with J gene TRBJ2-3, with D possibly being TRBD2 (5 bases). The CDR3 extends over 18 amino acids. The germline V gene encodes CDR1 SGHDT and CDR2 YYEEEE. V was cut by 1 base and J by 4 bases, with 22 bases left in between. CDR3 residues: CASSLSVSGTLGADTQYF. In DNA form, the CDR3 reads TGTGCCAGCAGCTTGAGCGTCAGCGGAACCCTAGGCGCAGATACGCAGTATTTT.

This clone was observed a single time. The CDR3 nucleotides read TGTGCCACCAGTGATTTAAATGAGGGACAGGGGGCCTACAATGAGCAGTTCTTC. Translated: CATSDLNEGQGAYNEQFF. V gene TRBV24-1 combines with J gene TRBJ2-1; 11 nucleotides agree with TRBD1. The germline CDR1 and CDR2 sequences are KGHDR and SFDVKD. CDR3 length: 18 amino acids. V was clipped by 1 base and J by 2 bases; unmatched bases: 6.

V gene TRBV9 combines with J gene TRBJ2-1; D not certain. CDR3 length equals 19 residues. Germline V gives CDR1 SGDLS, CDR2 YYNGEE. The V end lost 0 bases, the J end lost 3 bases, and 22 bases lay between the germline ends. The CDR3, as DNA: TGTGCCAGCAGCGTAGCTAAGTATTTTAATTCCACTTACTACAATGAGCAGTTCTTC. It encodes CASSVAKYFNSTYYNEQFF.

V and J are TRBV6-5 and TRBJ1-5, with 8 nucleotides matching TRBD1. Germline trimming cut 5 bases from V and 3 bases from J; bases unmatched to any gene: 6. The V gene's germline CDR1 is MNHEY and CDR2 SVGAGI. The CDR3 loop spans 15 amino acids. In DNA, the CDR3 is TGTGCCAGCAGTCCTACAGGGGGAAACAATCAGCCCCAGCATTTT. It codes for CASSPTGGNNQPQHF.

The chain is built from TRBV6-4 and TRBJ2-2; the D gene is possibly TRBD1 (5 bases). The CDR3 spans 14 residues. Trimming stripped 4 bases from V and 4 bases from J, with 10 bases between. Germline V gene sequence: CDR1 MRHNA, CDR2 SNTAGT. CDR3 protein: CASSVQQGTGELFF. The CDR3 region has the DNA TGTGCCAGCAGTGTCCAGCAGGGCACCGGGGAGCTGTTTTTT.

The chain uses TRBV30 and TRBJ1-3; D is unclear. The CDR3 covers 11 residues. Trimming pared 0 bases from V and 8 bases from J, leaving 5 bases between. Germline CDR1 and CDR2: GTSNPN and SVGIG (reference sequence). The DNA for the CDR3 is TGTGCCTGGAGTGTGACTGACACCATATATTTT. As protein: CAWSVTDTIYF.

The V call is TRBV19, the J call TRBJ1-5, with a tentative D call TRBD1 (6 bases). The CDR3 has 16 amino acids. V was cut by 5 bases and J by 5 bases, with 19 bases left in between. The V gene's germline CDR1 is LNHDA and CDR2 SQIVND (reference sequence). For the CDR3, the DNA is TGTGCCAGTAGTGCCGGGGACAACCTCTCCTATCAGCCCCAGCATTTT. This encodes CASSAGDNLSYQPQHF.

This clone was found a few times. This rearrangement joins TRBV5-1 to TRBJ2-7, with D uncertain. Germline V gives CDR1 SGHRS, CDR2 YFSETQ. This CDR3 spans 14 amino acids. Between the trimmed V and J ends, which lost 0 bases and 2 bases, there was a span of 9 bases. This CDR3 is CASSLGALAYEQYF. The CDR3 nucleotides read TGCGCCAGCAGCTTGGGCGCTCTGGCCTACGAGCAGTACTTC.

The chain couples TRBV11-3 to TRBJ2-1; TRBD2 aligns across 10 bases. With V trimmed by 6 bases and J by 8 bases, 10 bases remained unmatched. The CDR3 loop spans 15 amino acids. CDR1 and CDR2 from the germline V gene are SGHNT and YENEEA. CDR3 DNA sequence: TGTGCCAGCAGGGTCACTAGCGGGACAGGTTATGAGCAGTTCTTC. Encoded protein: CASRVTSGTGYEQFF.